The 15 T cell receptor beta chains below all came from one sample that was sequenced in a study of CD8 T cells in Susac syndrome. RNA was extracted with the RNeasy kit, and a quantity of roughly 0.45 to 1 ug was reverse transcribed using random hexamers. Each CDR3 protein gets one entry after TCRdb re-called the immunoSEQ multiplex PCR reads with MiXCR. The sample shows 95,000 to 150,000 distinct CDR3 sequences, about 93% of them seen only once. Source material: CD8+ T cells from PBMCs. These receptors came from a human donor with Susac syndrome.

This rearrangement joins TRBV9 to TRBJ2-2; D may be TRBD2 (5 bases). Germline V gene data show CDR1 as SGDLS and CDR2 as YYNGEE. V lost 3 bases and J lost 2, with 14 bases in between. The CDR3 contains 16 residues. The CDR3 DNA reads TGTGCCAGCAGCGGCCGGACCGGGATAAACACCGGGGAGCTGTTTTTT. Its translation: CASSGRTGINTGELFF.

The chain joins TRBV27 to TRBJ1-2; D unclear. CDR1 is MNHEY and CDR2 is SMNVEV in the germline V gene (reference sequence). Trimming left V 10 bases short and J 0 bases short, with 12 bases between. The CDR3 sequence is 13 residues long. CDR3 loop: CAIRNSANYGYTF. CDR3 DNA sequence: TGTGCCATCAGGAACAGCGCTAACTATGGCTACACCTTC.

V and J are TRBV20-1 and TRBJ2-1; 7 bases align to TRBD2. V lost 1 base to trimming and J lost 8 bases; unmatched junction nucleotides: 8. The CDR3 runs 14 residues. Germline-derived CDR1 and CDR2 are DFQATT and SNEGSKA (reference sequence). CDR3 sequence reads: CSARGGGEIHEQFF. DNA of the CDR3: TGCAGTGCTAGAGGCGGGGGTGAAATCCATGAGCAGTTCTTC.

The chain combines TRBV27 with TRBJ2-1, with 7 bases that match TRBD1. V was pared by 8 bases and J by 5 bases, with 9 bases of the junction left unmatched. CDR1 MNHEY and CDR2 SMNVEV come from the germline V gene (reference sequence). This CDR3 comprises 14 residues. The CDR3 DNA follows: TGTGCCAGCCAATTACAGGGGTTCGACAATGAGCAGTTCTTC. It codes for CASQLQGFDNEQFF.

This clonotype was seen only a few times. The chain is built from TRBV27 and TRBJ2-1; no clear D gene. This CDR3 contains 13 residues. With 3 bases removed from V and 2 bases from J, the gap between germline ends came to 5 bases. Per germline, CDR1 MNHEY and CDR2 SMNVEV (reference sequence). This CDR3 reads CASSLRPYNEQFF. The CDR3 nucleotides are TGTGCCAGCAGTTTGCGGCCCTACAATGAGCAGTTCTTC.

This clonotype was seen only once. V is TRBV29-1 and J is TRBJ1-4; TRBD1 might be the D (6 bases). Germline assignment: CDR1 SQVTM and CDR2 ANQGSEA. V gave up 3 bases and J gave up 4 bases, with 9 bases separating them. This CDR3 comprises 13 residues. This chain's CDR3 is CSVDTGFNEKLFF. For the CDR3, the DNA is TGCAGCGTTGATACAGGGTTTAATGAAAAACTGTTTTTT.

This chain uses TRBV21-1 with TRBJ2-1; the DNA was not used to check the table's D call, TRBD1. TRBV21-1 is given as a pseudogene. This CDR3 spans 16 amino acids. This chain's CDR3 is CASSKLGGNVYNEQFF. The CDR3 DNA sequence: TGTGCCAGCAGCAAATTAGGGGGGAACGTGTACAATGAGCAGTTCTTC.

This chain connects TRBV14 to TRBJ2-6, with D hard to call. The ends were cut back, 0 bases at V and 3 bases at J, with 24 bases in the middle. Germline V CDR1 and CDR2: SGHDN, FVKESK. This CDR3 has 21 residues. CDR3 region: CASSQEDFFNPHTDGANVLTF. Here the CDR3 DNA reads TGTGCCAGCAGCCAAGAGGATTTCTTTAACCCCCATACGGATGGGGCCAACGTCCTGACTTTC.

The CDR3 loop reads CATSGLNQPQHF. The CDR3 nucleotides read TGTGCCACCAGCGGGCTCAATCAGCCCCAGCATTTT. The V call is TRBV15, the J call TRBJ1-5; D is undetermined. This CDR3 contains 12 residues. CDR1 and CDR2 (germline): LNHNV, YYDKDF (reference sequence). The V and J ends lost 5 bases and 3 bases respectively, with 5 bases between them.

The chain carries TRBV5-4 and TRBJ1-2; 8 nucleotides agree with TRBD1. This CDR3 region has 13 residues. J was trimmed by 6 bases and V by 2 bases; bases with no gene match: 3. CDR1 and CDR2 from the germline V gene are SGHNT and YYREEE (reference sequence). Written as DNA, the CDR3 is TGTGCCAGCAGCTTCCAGGGGGCCGATGGCTACACCTTC. Encoded protein: CASSFQGADGYTF.

This chain connects TRBV27 to TRBJ2-6; D may be TRBD1 (6 bases). Trimming stripped 6 bases from V and 0 bases from J, with 12 bases between. Germline CDR1 and CDR2: MNHEY and SMNVEV (reference sequence). CDR3 length: 16 residues. CDR3 nucleotides: TGTGCCAGCAGCGGGACAACGATCTCTGGGGCCAACGTCCTGACTTTC. Protein: CASSGTTISGANVLTF.

The chain is built from TRBV29-1 and TRBJ1-1; D call uncertain. Per the germline V gene, CDR1 is SQVTM and CDR2 is ANQGSEA. The CDR3 is made up of 11 amino acids. V shed 1 base and J shed 7 bases, with 7 bases lying between them. Written as DNA, the CDR3 is TGCAGCGTTGAAGTTGAGGGTGAAGCTTTCTTT. It yields the protein CSVEVEGEAFF.

The genes are TRBV7-8 and TRBJ2-3; perhaps TRBD2 as D (6 bases). CDR1 and CDR2 from the germline V gene are SGHVS and FQNEAQ. This CDR3 is 14 amino acids long. The ends were cut back, 1 base at V and 3 bases at J, with 8 bases in the middle. The CDR3 spells CASSLGLGTDTQYF. The CDR3, as DNA: TGTGCCAGCAGCTTAGGACTAGGGACAGATACGCAGTATTTT.

This chain uses TRBV12-3 or TRBV12-4 with TRBJ2-7; D gene unclear. The CDR3 consists of 13 residues. Trimming left V 6 bases short and J 2 bases short, with 11 bases between. CDR3 coding DNA: TGTGCCAGCAGGGCAGGTCTAGCCTACGAGCAGTACTTC. Its protein is CASRAGLAYEQYF.

The rearrangement uses TRBV9 and TRBJ2-2, with no clear D. This CDR3 region has 12 residues. CDR1 is SGDLS and CDR2 is YYNGEE in the germline V gene. V was cut by 0 bases and J by 7 bases, with 4 bases left in between. CDR3 residues: CASSVGNGELFF. Here the CDR3 DNA reads TGTGCCAGCAGCGTAGGAAACGGGGAGCTGTTTTTT.